The clone carrying this TCR beta chain was seen only a few times. Its specificity is unknown. Trimming left V 5 bases short and J 1 base short, with 12 bases between. Germline CDR1 and CDR2: SGHDT and YYEEEE. CDR3 length: 14 residues. This sample stems from a study of regulatory T cells in long-lasting Graves disease. Across the whole study: To qualify as persistent, Graves' disease required over 5 years of antithyroid drugs with positive TSH receptor antibodies.

Researchers made TCR beta libraries by using iRepertoire HTBI primers and running Arm-PCR on CDR3 regions. TCRdb reprocessed the multiplex PCR reads with MiXCR, giving one entry per CDR3 protein. Here the sample spans 350,000 to 500,000 distinct CDR3 sequences, roughly a fifth being singletons. Whole-study results and caveats: Sampling was limited to peripheral blood rather than thyroid tissue. The study found TRBV28, TRBJ1-2 and TRBJ2-5 favored in persistent disease. Persistent-disease Graves' patients showed less TCR diversity than new cases.

Regarding time point: persistent/refractory GD, antithyroid drugs over 5 years with positive TRAb. Researchers made the TCR library from RNA that was extracted from PBMCs. This clonotype was sampled from a female donor with Graves disease. The sequences come from peripheral blood mononuclear cells (PBMCs), collected when the disease was refractory, from a patient treated with antithyroid drugs. The chain is built from TRBV5-6 and TRBJ1-1; D remains ambiguous. The CDR3, as DNA: TGTGCCAGCAGTGCTCTTTGGAAGAACACTGAAGCTTTCTTT. Encoded protein: CASSALWKNTEAFF.